This T cell receptor (beta chain) was captured in a study of glioma-infiltrating T cells listed by TCRdb under 2016. Notes on the research overall: Glioma tissue, non-neoplastic brain tissue and matched peripheral blood mononuclear cells were used as sources from which TCR alpha- and beta-chain repertoires were sequenced. The paired cohort comprised three low-grade glioma patients, eight or nine primary glioblastoma patients and three non-glioma patients contributing non-neoplastic brain tissue. Each tissue-infiltrating repertoire was compared with the same patient's peripheral blood repertoire to measure divergence between tissue and blood T-cell populations.

Beyond this particular receptor, the publication reports: Very few CDR3 sequences were found to be shared between tissue and blood, and this scarcity was attributed to high CDR3 diversity and limited sampling. VJ-independent divergence between tissue and blood was below expectation in non-neoplastic patients but above expectation in all gliomas, especially low-grade gliomas. Group comparisons were based on small numbers of patients: three non-neoplastic, three low-grade glioma and roughly eight glioblastoma patients.

Spanning cysteine to phenylalanine, the CDR3 consists of 19 amino acids. CDR3 DNA only is kept here, 57 bases in frame from base 1. Looking up the germline V gene (reference sequence) yields CDR1 LNHNV and CDR2 YYDKDF. A distance of 21 bases separates the germline ends of V and J, which lose 0 bases and 1 base respectively. The iRepertoire nested amplicon-rescue multiplex PCR (arm-PCR) platform was used to amplify TCR alpha and beta CDR3 regions from RNA. One-step reverse transcription and amplification used about 95-400 ng of tissue mRNA or PBMC total RNA as input. Following bead purification, Illumina adapters were added by a secondary multiplex PCR, and libraries between 200 and 400 bp were gel-purified. Libraries carried internal 6-nucleotide barcodes used for demultiplexing. Sequencing of libraries was performed on an Illumina MiSeq with 2x220 or 2x250 nucleotide paired-end reads. The authors processed their data as follows. FLASH 1.2.11 was used to merge paired reads, and BWA-MEM then aligned the reads to the GRCh37 human genome before TRA and TRB reads were extracted. For V and J assignment, an IMGT-derived reference of cassette sequences and CDR3 motifs that included pseudogenes was used. Three-frame translation of reads was performed, and productive CDR3s were defined as those with a C...FGXG motif and no stop codons. Clonotypes were defined as unique combinations of V-J cassette pair and CDR3 amino acid sequence. Reads were filtered by Hamming distance, with the threshold set by the sequence error rate of each sample in mapped regions. TCRdb reworked the public reads: Q25 trimming with fastp, MiXCR clone assembly, productive beta chains retained. Each CDR3 protein gets just one entry, which takes the most common genes and DNA from the rows behind it. The V and J calls were not made by the authors but by TCRdb's processing. In this sample the table shows about 3,900 distinct CDR3 sequences, about a third of which occur a single time. Approximately 27% of the sample belongs to the ten largest clones.

This clonotype was observed many times. No antigen is known for it. No quality values exist for individual bases; no much larger clone is one base distant. This clonotype was sampled from a human donor with low-grade glioma or glioblastoma, undergoing nonglioma brain surgery, or in good health (not recorded which). The chain links TRBV15 with TRBJ1-1; TRBD1 is a possible D gene, resting on 5 matching bases. Material: glioma tissue, nonneoplastic brain tissue, or PBMCs (not recorded which). The base sequence is TGTGCCACCAGCAGAGATCTTCTGGTTTCCGACGGGGGGAACACTGAAGCTTTCTTT. Translation gives CATSRDLLVSDGGNTEAFF. The entire variable domain, with the stretches around the CDR3 drawn from the reference TRBV15 and TRBJ1-1 proteins, is DAMVIQNPRYQVTQFGKPVTLSCSQTLNHNVMYWYQQKSSQAPKLLFHYYDKDFNNEADTPDNFQSRRPNTSFCFLDIRSPGLGDTAMYLCATSRDLLVSDGGNTEAFFGQGTRLTVV.